This T cell receptor beta chain stems from a study of cytomegalovirus exposure and HLA in healthy donors. The CDR3 length is 15 residues. CDR1 is GTSNPN and CDR2 is SVGIG in the germline V gene (reference sequence). V was cut by 0 bases and J by 7 bases, with 13 bases left in between. 60 Vbeta and 13 Jbeta primers were used in PCR. The table came from immunoSEQ multiplex PCR; TCRdb's copy has only in-frame clones and leaves some out. The sample lists more than 85,000 clones; 69% were seen once. V is TRBV30 and J is TRBJ1-6, with unresolved D. The sample was PBMCs. The receptor's source is a man younger than 40 in good health and CMV-seronegative. This chain's CDR3 is CAWSVAGVWNSPLHF. CDR3 DNA sequence: TGTGCCTGGAGTGTGGCAGGTGTATGGAATTCACCCCTCCACTTT.